One and the same sample provided the 8 T cell receptor beta chains below, sequenced in a study of shared T cell receptors in the human thymus. Clones were sequenced by immunoSEQ multiplex PCR, and TCRdb holds only the in-frame ones, with some missing. There are more than 300,000 clones in the sample; 85% to 95% occur only once, and approximately 0.018% lies in the top ten. The sequencing input was thymocytes. All receptors derive from a human donor.

This chain connects TRBV11-2 to TRBJ1-3; 7 nucleotides line up with TRBD1. J was trimmed by 0 bases and V by 5 bases; bases with no gene match: 13. Germline lookup yields CDR1 SGHAT and CDR2 FQNNGV. CDR3 length: 18 residues. CDR3 sequence reads: CASSPMGDSIRSGNTIYF. CDR3 DNA: TGTGCCAGCAGCCCCATGGGGGACAGTATTCGCTCTGGAAACACCATATATTTT.

The rearrangement joins TRBV7-2 to TRBJ2-7; 8 positions agree with TRBD1. The CDR3 loop spans 15 amino acids. V was pared by 5 bases and J by 6 bases, with 12 bases of the junction left unmatched. Germline V gene sequence: CDR1 SGHTA, CDR2 FQGNSA. The CDR3 loop reads CASSPRRDRTSEQYF. The CDR3 DNA follows: TGTGCCAGCAGCCCCCGTCGGGACAGGACGTCCGAGCAGTACTTC.

For the CDR3, the DNA is TGTGCCAGCAGCTTGAATGGCGGGAGGGGTCCTCCTGACAATGAGCAGTTCTTC. It translates to CASSLNGGRGPPDNEQFF. The chain uses TRBV5-6 and TRBJ2-1, with 9 bases identical to TRBD2. CDR1 is SGHDT, CDR2 YYEEEE, per germline. V gave up 1 base and J gave up 5 bases; unmatched junction bases: 13. CDR3 length equals 18 residues.

The genes are TRBV10-3 and TRBJ2-1; D is unclear. This CDR3 contains 14 residues. V lost 3 bases and J lost 9, with 15 bases in between. Germline CDR1 ENHRY, CDR2 SYGVKD. CDR3 protein: CAISEGSESSEQFF. CDR3 DNA sequence: TGTGCCATCAGTGAAGGGTCGGAGAGTAGTGAGCAGTTCTTC.

This clone was observed a single time. The rearrangement uses TRBV4-2 and TRBJ2-7, with TRBD2 identical over 11 bases. The CDR3 extends over 18 amino acids. Germline V CDR1 and CDR2: LGHNA, YNFKEQ. V was clipped by 1 base and J by 5 bases; unmatched bases: 13. The CDR3 DNA follows: TGTGCCAGCAGCCAAGGGTGTAGCGGGAGGGCCCCCAAGAACGAGCAGTACTTC. This codes for CASSQGCSGRAPKNEQYF.

The V and J genes are TRBV28 and TRBJ1-5; D perhaps matches TRBD1 (5 bases). Germline lookup yields CDR1 MDHEN and CDR2 SYDVKM. V was pared by 5 bases and J by 7 bases, with 18 bases between. The length of the CDR3 is 15 residues. CDR3 nucleotides: TGTGCCAGCAGTACCAGACGGGGCACACGACAGCCCCAGCATTTT. Its protein product is CASSTRRGTRQPQHF.

In its sample, this clone was seen a few times. The chain links TRBV28 to TRBJ1-5; no firm D call. The CDR3 contains 15 residues. Germline V CDR1 and CDR2: MDHEN, SYDVKM. V gave up 6 bases and J gave up 0 bases, with 12 bases separating them. The chain's CDR3 is CASRARAGSNQPQHF. The CDR3 DNA is TGTGCCAGCAGGGCCCGCGCAGGTAGCAATCAGCCCCAGCATTTT.

This chain connects TRBV5-1 to TRBJ2-7, with 8 bases identical to TRBD1. The CDR3 length is 14 residues. J was trimmed by 5 bases and V by 4 bases; bases with no gene match: 8. In germline, CDR1 is SGHRS, CDR2 YFSETQ. The CDR3 region has the DNA TGCGCCAGCAGCGTCGCTCAGGGGGCCCACGAGCAGTACTTC. Amino acids: CASSVAQGAHEQYF.